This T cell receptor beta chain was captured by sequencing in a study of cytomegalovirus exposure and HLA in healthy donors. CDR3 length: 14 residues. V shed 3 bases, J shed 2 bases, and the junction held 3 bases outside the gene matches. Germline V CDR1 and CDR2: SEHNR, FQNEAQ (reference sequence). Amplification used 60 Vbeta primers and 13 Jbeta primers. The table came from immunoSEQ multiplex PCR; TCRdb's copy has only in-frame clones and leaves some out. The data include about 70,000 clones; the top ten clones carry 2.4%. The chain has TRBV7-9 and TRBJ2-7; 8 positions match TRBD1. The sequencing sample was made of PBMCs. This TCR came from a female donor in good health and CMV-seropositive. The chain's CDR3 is CASSFSGGAYEQYF. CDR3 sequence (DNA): TGTGCCAGCAGCTTTTCAGGGGGCGCCTACGAGCAGTACTTC.